Following are 5 T cell receptor beta chains from one sample sequenced in a study of beta chain features in type 1 diabetes. Reverse transcription of all isolated RNA meant that expressed TCRB transcripts were sequenced. Sequencing was performed with immunoSEQ multiplex PCR; in TCRdb, only in-frame clones are kept and a portion is missing. This table holds roughly 170,000 clones, roughly an eighth found once. Sequencing used central memory CD4+ T cells from blood. The source is a woman between 18 and 29 years old in good health.

The chain links TRBV19 to TRBJ2-5; TRBD1 agrees at 9 bases. This CDR3 region has 14 residues. The junction had 8 bases not matched to a gene; V was cut back by 8 bases and J by 4 bases. CDR1 is LNHDA, CDR2 SQIVND, per germline (reference sequence). CDR3 residues: CASSGQGSGETQYF. CDR3 bases: TGTGCCAGTTCGGGACAGGGATCCGGAGAGACCCAGTACTTC.

In its sample, this clone was seen many times. The rearrangement uses TRBV13 and TRBJ2-1; 8 nucleotides align to TRBD2. With V trimmed by 7 bases and J by 7 bases, 12 bases remained unmatched. This CDR3 has 15 amino acids. Per germline, CDR1 PRHDT and CDR2 FYEKMQ (reference sequence). The CDR3, as DNA: TGTGCCAGCACCCTCCGCGGGAGGTTCAAGAATGAGCAGTTCTTC. It encodes CASTLRGRFKNEQFF.

Many counts were recorded for this clone. The chain recombines TRBV6-1 with TRBJ1-2; D may be TRBD1 (6 bases). Trimming stripped 6 bases from V and 5 bases from J, with 16 bases between. CDR1 and CDR2 (germline): MNHNS, SASEGT. This CDR3 spans 14 amino acids. CDR3 amino acids: CASSSGTPPYGYTF. CDR3 bases: TGTGCCAGCAGCTCCGGGACACCACCGTATGGCTACACCTTC.

The rearrangement links TRBV7-8 to TRBJ2-2; TRBD2 matches at 10 bases. V trimming: 5 bases; J trimming: 7 bases; junction bases outside the gene matches: 13. The CDR3 contains 17 residues. Germline CDR1 is SGHVS and CDR2 is FQNEAQ. The DNA of the CDR3 is TGTGCCAGCAGCCCAGGAGCTAGCGGGAGCGGGATCGGGGAGCTGTTTTTT. It codes for CASSPGASGSGIGELFF.

The gene calls are TRBV9 and TRBJ2-3; 9 nucleotides align to TRBD2. The J segment lost 2 bases and the V segment lost 0 bases, leaving 4 bases of the junction unmatched. The CDR3 consists of 16 residues. Germline CDR1 is SGDLS and CDR2 is YYNGEE. CDR3 sequence reads: CASSVASSGITDTQYF. CDR3 in DNA: TGTGCCAGCAGCGTAGCTTCTAGCGGGATCACAGATACGCAGTATTTT.